Below, 9 T cell receptor beta chains from the same sample are listed, as sequenced in a study of blood T cell repertoires in COVID-19. TCRdb's copy holds only in-frame clones and misses some; the assay was immunoSEQ multiplex PCR. The sample lists 120,000 to 150,000 clones, more than 75% seen once, with roughly 1.2% in the top ten. Material for sequencing was PBMCs or T cells enriched from blood (not recorded which). The receptors were gathered from a woman in her 30s with acute COVID-19.

This clone has just a few counts. In the same sample, other DNA sequences code for this CDR3. The chain joins TRBV7-2 to TRBJ1-1; no firm D call. Germline assignment: CDR1 SGHTA and CDR2 FQGNSA. The CDR3 runs 14 residues. Trimming removed 1 base at V and 1 base at J, with 7 bases between. CDR3 loop: CASSLGPGNTEAFF. In nucleotides, the CDR3 is TGTGCCAGCAGCTTAGGCCCGGGGAACACTGAAGCTTTCTTT.

The rearrangement uses TRBV9 and TRBJ2-5; D unclear. V was clipped by 0 bases and J by 4 bases, with 7 bases between them. CDR1 is SGDLS, CDR2 YYNGEE, per germline. This CDR3 contains 13 residues. The DNA for the CDR3 is TGTGCCAGCAGCGTAGTGTCGGGAGAGACCCAGTACTTC. Translated: CASSVVSGETQYF.

This clone was picked up many times. J is TRBJ2-2 and V is TRBV4-3; no definite D call. Germline-derived CDR1 and CDR2 are LGHNA and YSLEER. Trimming stripped 6 bases from V and 1 base from J, with 12 bases between. The CDR3 loop spans 15 amino acids. CDR3 coding DNA: TGCGCCAGCAGGCGCGAAGACATGAACACCGGGGAGCTGTTTTTT. Its protein is CASRREDMNTGELFF.

This chain uses TRBV28 with TRBJ2-7, with TRBD2 identical over 7 bases. V lost 5 bases and J lost 1; bases outside the gene matches: 14. The CDR3 has 17 amino acids. Germline loops: CDR1 MDHEN, CDR2 SYDVKM. CDR3 amino acids: CASSPWRGGSRSYEQYF. In DNA form, the CDR3 reads TGTGCCAGCAGTCCCTGGCGGGGCGGGAGTCGGTCCTACGAGCAGTACTTC.

The rearrangement joins TRBV7-3 to TRBJ2-1; 7 positions match TRBD1. The CDR3 has 18 amino acids. Germline loops: CDR1 SGHTA, CDR2 FQGTGA. V shed 5 bases and J 0 bases; nucleotides not matched to a gene: 13. In DNA form, the CDR3 reads TGTGCCAGCAGCCCCCAAGGACAGGTTGGCAGCTCCTACAATGAGCAGTTCTTC. It yields the protein CASSPQGQVGSSYNEQFF. The full variable domain, with the rest looked up from reference TRBV7-3 and TRBJ2-1, is GAGVSQTPSNKVTEKGKYVELRCDPISGHTALYWYRQSLGQGPEFLIYFQGTGAADDSGLPNDRFFAVRPEGSVSTLKIQRTERGDSAVYLCASSPQGQVGSSYNEQFFGPGTRLTVL.

This clone appeared a few times. The rearrangement joins TRBV5-1 to TRBJ1-5; 7 bases are shared with TRBD1. The trim removed 1 base at V and 4 bases at J, leaving 11 bases unmatched. Per the germline V gene, CDR1 is SGHRS and CDR2 is YFSETQ. The CDR3 loop spans 17 amino acids. The CDR3 protein is CASSLIPLAGGNQPQHF. CDR3 nucleotides: TGCGCCAGCAGCTTGATCCCCTTAGCAGGGGGAAATCAGCCCCAGCATTTT.

The genes are TRBV4-1 and TRBJ2-1; 7 nucleotides agree with TRBD2. Germline loops: CDR1 MGHRA, CDR2 YSYEKL. V was clipped by 8 bases and J by 3 bases; unmatched bases: 7. The CDR3 length is 14 residues. The CDR3 sequence is CASSESGVYNEQFF. CDR3 bases: TGCGCCAGCTCTGAAAGCGGGGTCTACAATGAGCAGTTCTTC.

This clone showed up just a few times. CDR3 residues: CASSQGTFWEDSYEQYF. DNA of the CDR3: TGTGCCAGCAGCCAGGGAACCTTTTGGGAGGACTCCTACGAGCAGTACTTC. The genes are TRBV5-4 and TRBJ2-7, with D perhaps TRBD2 (6 bases). The CDR3 length is 17 residues. Per the germline V gene, CDR1 is SGHNT and CDR2 is YYREEE (reference sequence). V was shortened by 4 bases and J by 0 bases, with 20 bases between the two germline ends.

This clone was seen only a few times. This rearrangement joins TRBV15 to TRBJ1-5; TRBD1 matches at 9 bases. Germline CDR1 LNHNV, CDR2 YYDKDF (reference sequence). The CDR3 has 15 amino acids. V dropped 3 bases and J dropped 6; count of bases not matched to a gene: 6. The CDR3 is CATSSSQGAAQPQHF. CDR3 nucleotides: TGTGCCACCAGCAGCTCACAGGGGGCGGCTCAGCCCCAGCATTTT.